The source of this T cell receptor (beta chain) is a study of T cell responses to AZD1222 COVID-19 vaccine. Second doses at about 4 or about 12 weeks were pooled. Regarding the study as a whole: Among those given AZD1222, only six or seven were seropositive at baseline. Spike-specific TCR breadth and depth grew following two AZD1222 doses. Spike-spanning, vaccine-associated CD4 TCRs were dominant at 160-218 and 743-854.

This table comes from immunoSEQ multiplex PCR, and its TCRdb copy is limited to in-frame clones, with some not included. This sample carries around 100,000 clones, approximately 89% of them seen once, and the ten largest clones take roughly 10%. On this clone itself: As yet, its antigen is unknown.

V lost 8 bases to trimming and J lost 6 bases, with 26 bases between them. Germline CDR1 and CDR2: MRHNA and SNTAGT. The CDR3 runs 16 residues. The sequence derives from an adult who received the AZD1222 COVID-19 vaccine. The genes are TRBV6-4 and TRBJ2-7, with D unclear. The sample here was peripheral blood, taken 28 days after the second AZD1222 dose. In DNA, the CDR3 is TGTGCCAGCTCATCTCAACCCCTTGCACGACCTGGCGAGCAGTACTTC. Its protein is CASSSQPLARPGEQYF.